This record covers a single TCR beta chain. CDR1 and CDR2 from the germline V gene are MDHEN and SYDVKM. Trimming cost V 3 bases and J 5 bases, with 19 bases left between them. The CDR3 length is 16 residues. The sample comes from a study of early T cells in non-severe SARS-CoV-2 infection. Tagging with unique molecular identifiers was applied to individual cDNA molecules. One entry per CDR3 protein results from TCRdb running MiXCR on the 5' RACE reads. The sample contains approximately 100,000 distinct CDR3 sequences, roughly 15% of which appear only once. This TCR came from an adult who was a healthcare worker with PCR-confirmed SARS-CoV-2 infection or an uninfected control (not recorded which). Sequenced input: whole blood. The gene calls are TRBV28 and TRBJ1-1; D unresolved. CDR3 amino acids: CASSFGESSYRTEAFF. The DNA of the CDR3 is TGTGCCAGCAGTTTTGGGGAGAGTAGTTATCGGACTGAAGCTTTCTTT.